This T cell receptor (beta chain) was observed in a study of CD8+CD57+ T cells in acquired aplastic anemia listed by TCRdb under 2018. Turning to the overall study: Extracted DNA from sorted CD4+ and CD8+ cells averaged around 3.2 ug, ranging from about 0.2 to 30 ug. An average of around 10 million reads for CD4+ cells and roughly 12 million reads for CD8+ cells was obtained from healthy donor samples.

TCR beta VDJ combination and CDR3 sequence profiling used genomic DNA as the template. TCR repertoire sequencing was run on an Illumina HiSeq 2000. In the paper's pipeline: TRBV/TRBJ rearrangement plots, CDR3 size and DJ length profiles, and Simpson's diversity index were used to evaluate the repertoires. The most abundant DNA sequence in the deep sequencing data was taken as the immunodominant clone. CDR3 amino acid sequences were checked for sharing between subjects and were compared against published repertoires and the VDJdb database. TCRdb redid the processing of the public reads, applying fastp at Q25 and MiXCR, and retained in-frame beta chains. Every distinct CDR3 protein forms one entry, paired with its most common genes and DNA. Clone size and V and J calls follow TCRdb, not the original study. This sample is represented by 98,000 or so distinct CDR3 sequences; around 53% of them were singletons. About a third of the sample comes from the top ten.

The full study reports these points: Patients and healthy controls showed no significant difference in CD8+ Simpson's diversity (P=0.060). Roughly 30 CD8+ CDR3 sequences were found to be shared between patients and controls, but these sequences appeared to be highly expressed in patients and within the immunodominant clones of the patients.

Comments on this clonotype: What this receptor recognizes is not known. One end of the junction does not line up with germline, which may come from a read error.

In this study, sorted CD4+ and CD8+ T cells from the blood of healthy subjects and of severe aplastic anemia patients had their TCR repertoires deep-sequenced. Ficoll-Paque density gradient centrifugation was used to isolate peripheral blood mononuclear cells. Before DNA extraction, CD4+ and CD8+ T cells were sorted with FACS or magnetic beads. Inclusive of the bounding cysteine and phenylalanine, the CDR3 is 14 residues long. Of the read, only the CDR3 DNA is kept; its 42 bases are in frame from base 1. For CDR1 and CDR2, the germline V gene lists MGHDK and SYGVNS. The rearrangement combines TRBV25-1 with TRBJ2-3; perhaps TRBD2 is the D gene, with 5 bases matching. This TCR was recovered from a human donor in good health, serving as a control. Sequencing input: sorted CD4+, CD8+, or CD8+CD57+ T cells (not recorded which) from PBMCs. The CDR3 here reads CASSRGLPRDTQFF. The DNA sequence is TGTGCCAGCAGCCGAGGACTTCCCCGAGATACGCAGTTTTTT.